This T cell receptor (beta chain) was found in a study of T cell repertoires and HLA-DP antigens. For pre-culture CD4+ samples, the target was approximately 220,000 T cell genomes. Measured with immunoSEQ multiplex PCR; TCRdb has only the in-frame clones, and not every one. The sample has approximately 90,000 clones; more than 75% are singletons. A word on this clone: Its antigen remains unidentified.

V lost 4 bases to trimming and J lost 4 bases, with 6 bases between them. The germline CDR1 and CDR2 sequences are SGHNT and YYREEE (reference sequence). The CDR3 has 12 amino acids. The V and J genes are TRBV5-4 and TRBJ1-3; D remains ambiguous. This clonotype was sampled from a man aged 50-60 years in good health and CMV-seronegative. The sequencing input was CD4+ T cells from PBMCs. CDR3 amino acids: CASSPGGNTIYF. As DNA, the CDR3 is TGTGCCAGCAGCCCGGGGGGAAACACCATATATTTT.